One and the same sample provided the 3 T cell receptor beta chains below, sequenced in a study of OX40 agonist ivuxolimab in advanced cancers. Clones were sequenced by immunoSEQ multiplex PCR, and TCRdb holds only the in-frame ones, with some missing. Of 74,000 or so clones in the sample, about nine tenths are singletons; the top ten hold more than 1.5%. The material was CD4+ or CD8+ T cells sorted from blood, obtained in a trial of the OX40 agonist ivuxolimab. The receptor source for this set is an adult with an advanced solid tumor such as melanoma, head and neck, liver or kidney cancer.

This CDR3 reads CASGQTSGAINEQFF. For the CDR3, the DNA is TGTGCCAGCGGACAGACTAGCGGGGCAATAAATGAGCAGTTCTTC. This rearrangement joins TRBV7-8 to TRBJ2-1, with TRBD2 identical over 11 bases. CDR3 length: 15 residues. J was trimmed by 7 bases and V by 8 bases; bases with no gene match: 10. The germline CDR1 and CDR2 sequences are SGHVS and FQNEAQ. The full variable domain, completed using reference TRBV7-8 and TRBJ2-1, is GAGVSQSPRYKVAKRGQDVALRCDPISGHVSLFWYQQALGQGPEFLTYFQNEAQLDKSGLPSDRFFAERPEGSVSTLKIQRTQQEDSAVYLCASGQTSGAINEQFFGPGTRLTVL.

The chain has TRBV12-5 and TRBJ2-5; D is perhaps TRBD1 (6 bases). Germline V gene data show CDR1 as LGHNT and CDR2 as FRNRAP. V was pared by 7 bases and J by 4 bases, with 16 bases between. There are 14 residues in the CDR3. The CDR3 DNA is TGTGCTAGTGCCCCGAACAGGGCGGGAGAGACCCAGTACTTC. Protein sequence: CASAPNRAGETQYF.

About this clone: The sample carries other DNA sequences with the same CDR3. CDR3 DNA: TGTGCCAGCAGTTCAGGGGGCACTGAAGCTTTCTTT. This sequence encodes CASSSGGTEAFF. The V call is TRBV28, the J call TRBJ1-1, with 7 bases identical to TRBD1. The CDR3 is 12 residues long. V lost 4 bases and J lost 4; bases outside the gene matches: 0. Germline V gene sequence: CDR1 MDHEN, CDR2 SYDVKM.